This T cell receptor (beta chain) originates from a study of blood T cells in healthy people across ages. At the level of the study: Through template switching, about one barcoded beta molecule was captured per two T cells, as measured in model experiments.

Sample-barcoded 5' priming and a J-beta primer mix drove a second PCR of roughly 7 to 11 cycles. TCRdb called the 5' RACE reads again in MiXCR, with one record for every CDR3 protein. The table records about 510,000 distinct CDR3 sequences, 25% to 35% of them present only once. V lost 6 bases and J 2 bases, leaving 17 bases between the germline ends. Germline V CDR1 and CDR2: MNHEY, SVGEGT. This CDR3 contains 15 residues. This clonotype was found a few times. Its antigen remains unknown. Whole-study findings and limits: The recorded TCR beta diversity per million T cells decreased in a roughly linear manner with age.

This same sample was also taken into another study, of T cells of mothers and their children. That study adds: Over five children and their three healthy Caucasian mothers were the donors. Using the M1S primer, the second PCR added sample barcodes along with 2-4 random nucleotides.

The receptor comes from a boy younger than 10 in good health. This rearrangement joins TRBV6-2 or TRBV6-3 to TRBJ2-7; either TRBD1 or TRBD2 may fit D (5 bases each). The sequenced sample consisted of blood. For the CDR3, the DNA is TGTGCCAGCAGCCCCTTTGGGAGCAGGGCCTACGAGCAGTACTTC. This codes for CASSPFGSRAYEQYF.